This passage covers 3 T cell receptor beta chains from one sample sequenced in a study of CD8+CD57+ T cells in acquired aplastic anemia. Sequencing was done on patients that had shown CD8+CD57+ cell expansion by flow cytometry. Genomic DNA served as template for TCR beta VDJ and CDR3 profiling. One entry per CDR3 protein results from TCRdb running MiXCR on the reads. The table has around 190,000 distinct CDR3 sequences, roughly 50% seen once. What was sequenced was sorted CD4+, CD8+, or CD8+CD57+ T cells (not recorded which) from PBMCs. These receptor sequences come from a human donor with aplastic anemia.

The chain uses TRBV2 and TRBJ1-1, with 7 bases fitting TRBD1. From germline, CDR1 is SNHLY and CDR2 FYNNEI. Trimming removed 9 bases from V and 3 bases from J; junction bases left unmatched: 4. This CDR3 is 12 amino acids long. The CDR3 protein is CASRTGHTEAFF. CDR3 in DNA: TGTGCCAGTCGGACAGGCCACACTGAAGCTTTCTTT.

This chain connects TRBV20-1 to TRBJ2-5; TRBD2 agrees at 11 bases. CDR3 length: 13 amino acids. Germline CDR1 is DFQATT and CDR2 is SNEGSKA (reference sequence). V lost 5 bases to trimming and J lost 5 bases; unmatched junction nucleotides: 4. CDR3 nucleotide sequence: TGCAGTGCTTTAGCGGGGGGGCTGGAGACCCAGTACTTC. It is translated as CSALAGGLETQYF.

This clonotype was recorded many times. The rearrangement joins TRBV7-2 to TRBJ2-7; 9 bases are shared with TRBD1. The CDR3 totals 14 residues. The trim removed 5 bases at V and 6 bases at J, leaving 8 bases unmatched. Germline CDR1 and CDR2: SGHTA and FQGNSA. The CDR3 DNA sequence: TGTGCCAGCAGCCCCGGGACAGGGACCGTCGAGCAGTACTTC. Translated, it gives CASSPGTGTVEQYF.